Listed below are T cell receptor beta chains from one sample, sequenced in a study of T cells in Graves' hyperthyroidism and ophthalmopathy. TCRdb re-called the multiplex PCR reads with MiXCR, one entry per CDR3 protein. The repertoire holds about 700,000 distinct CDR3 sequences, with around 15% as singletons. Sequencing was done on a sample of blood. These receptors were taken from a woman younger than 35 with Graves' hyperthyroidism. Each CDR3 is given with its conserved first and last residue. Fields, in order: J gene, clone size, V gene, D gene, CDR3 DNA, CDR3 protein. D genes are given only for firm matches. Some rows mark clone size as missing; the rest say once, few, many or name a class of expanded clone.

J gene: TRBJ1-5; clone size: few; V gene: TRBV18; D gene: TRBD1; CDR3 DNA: TGTGCCAGCTCATCGGGACAGGGGGGAACTGGTCAGCCCCAGCATTTT; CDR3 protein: CASSSGQGGTGQPQHF
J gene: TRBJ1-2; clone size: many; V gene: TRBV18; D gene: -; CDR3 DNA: TGTGCCAGCTCACCAACCGGATCCTATGGCTACACCTTC; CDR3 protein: CASSPTGSYGYTF
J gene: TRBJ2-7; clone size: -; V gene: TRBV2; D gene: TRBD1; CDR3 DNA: TGTGCCAGCAGAGGTTGGACAGGGAGACGCGAGCAGTACTTC; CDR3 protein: CASRGWTGRREQYF
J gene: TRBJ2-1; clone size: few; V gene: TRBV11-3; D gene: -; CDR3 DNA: TGTGCCAGCAGCTTAGAACGGAGCTCGGGCAGCCCCATCTTC; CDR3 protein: CASSLERSSGSPIF
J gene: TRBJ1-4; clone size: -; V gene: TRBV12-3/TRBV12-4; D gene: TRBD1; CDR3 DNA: TGTGCCAGCAGAGATAGAAGACAGGGGGCCGGCGAGTCAGAAAAACTGTTTTTT; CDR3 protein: CASRDRRQGAGESEKLFF
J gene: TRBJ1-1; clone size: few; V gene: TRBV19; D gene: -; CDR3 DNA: TGTGCCAGTAGTATACAACCCGGAAGCACTGAAGCTTTCTTT; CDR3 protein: CASSIQPGSTEAFF
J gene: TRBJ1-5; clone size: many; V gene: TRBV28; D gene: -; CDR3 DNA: TGTGCCGGGTGCAAGGACGGGCAGCCCCAGCATTTT; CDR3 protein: CAGCKDGQPQHF
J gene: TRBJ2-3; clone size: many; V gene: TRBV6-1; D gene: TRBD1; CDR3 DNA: TGTGCCAGCAGTAAGGACAGGGGAACCACAGATACGCAGTATTTT; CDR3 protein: CASSKDRGTTDTQYF
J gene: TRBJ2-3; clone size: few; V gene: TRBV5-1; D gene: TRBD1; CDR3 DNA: TGCGCCAGCAGCCCTGGACAGGGGGCTGGCACAGATACGCAGTATTTT; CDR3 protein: CASSPGQGAGTDTQYF
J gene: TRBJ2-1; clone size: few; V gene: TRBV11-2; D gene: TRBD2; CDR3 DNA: TGTGCCAGCAGCTTAGCCGGGAGGGGTTACAATGAGCAGTTCTTC; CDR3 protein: CASSLAGRGYNEQFF
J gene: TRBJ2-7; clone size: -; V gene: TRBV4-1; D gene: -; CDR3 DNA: TGCGCCAGCAGCCAAGATGGGGGGCGAGGGACCTCCTACGAGCAGTACTTC; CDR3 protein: CASSQDGGRGTSYEQYF
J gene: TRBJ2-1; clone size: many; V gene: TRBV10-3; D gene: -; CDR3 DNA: TGTGCCATCAGCCAGGCACCGTTAAACAATGAGCAGTTCTTC; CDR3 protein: CAISQAPLNNEQFF
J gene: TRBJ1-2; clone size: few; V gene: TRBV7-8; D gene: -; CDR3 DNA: TGTGCCAGCAGCTTAGGTCCCTTTAATGGCTACACCTTC; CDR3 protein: CASSLGPFNGYTF
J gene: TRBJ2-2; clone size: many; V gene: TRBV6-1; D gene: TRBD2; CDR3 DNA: TGTGCCAGCACCTCCTGGGAGGCGGGAGGGACCGGGGAGCTGTTTTTT; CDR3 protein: CASTSWEAGGTGELFF
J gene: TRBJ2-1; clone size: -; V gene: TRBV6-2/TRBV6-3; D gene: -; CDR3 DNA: TGTGCCAGCAGTCCCGCGGGACTTCTTGGTGAGCAGTTCTTC; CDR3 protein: CASSPAGLLGEQFF
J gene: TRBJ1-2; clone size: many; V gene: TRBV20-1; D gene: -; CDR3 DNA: TGCAGTGCTAGTTCAGGGTTAGGCTACACCTTC; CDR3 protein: CSASSGLGYTF